This T cell receptor (beta chain) was sequenced in a study of T cells in lung cancer brain metastases. The CDR3 sequence is 14 residues long. Germline V CDR1 and CDR2: MGHRA, YSYEKL. Trimming cost V 5 bases and J 8 bases, with 18 bases left between them. Remarks on this clone: The target antigen is unknown.

General study results and limits: The analysis could not control for preoperative corticosteroids affecting T cell infiltration in brain metastases.

Four to six deparaffinized, unstained about 11 um sections supplied tumor areas macrodissected using marked H&E slides as a guide. Sequenced by immunoSEQ multiplex PCR; TCRdb stores in-frame clones only, minus some. In the table there are some 1,200 clones, 70% to 90% of which are singletons. The sample comprised tumor tissue from a brain metastasis. This TCR came from a woman aged 45-60 years with non-small cell lung cancer that had spread to the brain. V gene TRBV4-1 combines with J gene TRBJ1-2, with D possibly being TRBD1 (5 bases). The CDR3: CASSSGGRGNGYTF. CDR3 coding DNA: TGCGCCAGCAGCAGCGGGGGAAGGGGAAACGGCTACACCTTC.